This T cell receptor (beta chain) was found in a study of cytomegalovirus exposure and HLA in healthy donors. General study results and limits: Researchers reported in a later analysis that a missense DCLRE1C variant was tied to TCR beta V- and J-gene trimming. Many donors shared some public TCRs, even though most TCR sequences were rare. Evidence from a later analysis indicated that most CMV-associated TCR beta chains looked HLA-restricted.

V lost 3 bases to trimming and J lost 2 bases, with 17 bases between them. This CDR3 has 17 residues. CDR1 SGHTA and CDR2 FQGNSA come from the germline V gene. In the PCR, 60 Vbeta and 13 Jbeta primers were used. Generated by immunoSEQ multiplex PCR, the TCRdb table keeps only in-frame clones and is missing some. The sample contains around 140,000 clones, 60% to 80% of which appear only once. Concerning this clone itself: Its matching antigen is unknown.

The chain is built from TRBV7-2 and TRBJ2-4, with D uncertain. The TCR was taken from a man aged 45-60 years in good health and CMV-seropositive. Sequencing input: PBMCs. For the CDR3, the DNA is TGTGCCAGCAGCTTGAGATACCCGAATAACCCCAAAAACATTCAGTACTTC. Residues: CASSLRYPNNPKNIQYF.